This T cell receptor (beta chain) emerged from a study of PD-1 blockade in classical Hodgkin lymphoma. Notes on the study in general: As was reported, newly diagnosed patients showed lower baseline TCR diversity than healthy donors did. The drivers behind the repertoire differences, possibly disease activity or prior therapy, remain undefined.

For this clone: Its specificity is unknown.

As to time point: newly diagnosed, previously untreated cHL patient sample. PBMCs from untreated, newly diagnosed classical Hodgkin lymphoma were comparison samples. The germline V gene has CDR1 SGHTA and CDR2 FQGNSA. This CDR3 contains 13 residues. The V gene lost 2 bases and the J gene lost 4 bases, with 8 bases spanning the gap. The data were produced by immunoSEQ multiplex PCR, yet TCRdb's version contains in-frame clones alone and is incomplete. The table records 30,000 to 35,000 clones, 85% to 95% of them present only once. Source material: peripheral blood mononuclear cells (PBMCs). This sequence originates from a human donor with classical Hodgkin lymphoma. This chain links TRBV7-2 with TRBJ2-5, with D uncertain. The DNA for the CDR3 is TGTGCCAGCAGCTTAATAGTCGGAGAGACCCAGTACTTC. As protein: CASSLIVGETQYF.